This T cell receptor (beta chain) is drawn from a study of T cells in localized non-small cell lung cancer. Trimming took 6 bases from V and 0 from J, leaving 18 bases between them. The CDR3 is 17 residues long. Clones were read by immunoSEQ multiplex PCR, and TCRdb kept only the in-frame ones, dropping some. Among about 26,000 clones listed, roughly 90% were seen once. Broader study findings: Among the tissues sampled, uninvolved adjacent lung had the highest T cell clonality, above tumor. A median approximately 53 of the top 100 tumor clones appeared in adjacent lung. Because researchers sequenced only one region of the tumor, heterogeneity is still possible.

Details on this clone: Antigen specificity is unknown.

The sequence derives from a female donor at least 60 years old with stage II squamous cell lung carcinoma. The material was peripheral blood, obtained before any cancer treatment. The V gene is TRBV23-1, the J gene TRBJ1-5, with D unclear. TRBV23-1 is treated as an ORF (open reading frame) with a function not yet certain. The CDR3: CASSQSRTDTSNQPQHF. CDR3 nucleotides: TGCGCCAGCAGCCAGTCCCGAACTGACACTAGCAATCAGCCCCAGCATTTT.